Below, 27 T cell receptor beta chains from the same sample are listed, as sequenced in a study of Graves' ophthalmopathy and Graves' hyperthyroidism. TCR beta CDR3 regions were amplified from RNA transcripts. Investigators did first-round RT-PCR with HTBI primers, then second-round multiplex PCR. TCRdb passed the multiplex PCR reads through MiXCR, listing each CDR3 protein once. The sample shows some 1.1 million distinct CDR3 sequences, 35% to 45% of them seen only once. Sequencing was performed on peripheral blood or thyroid tissue (not recorded which). The receptors originated from an adult man with Graves' hyperthyroidism.

The sample holds a few counts of this clonotype. The rearrangement links TRBV9 to TRBJ2-7; maybe TRBD2 (6 bases). Germline lookup yields CDR1 SGDLS and CDR2 YYNGEE. V lost 2 bases and J lost 2, with 14 bases in between. CDR3 length: 15 residues. The CDR3 coding sequence is TGTGCCAGCAGCGTGGGGTGGGACTCCGCCTACGAGCAGTACTTC. As protein: CASSVGWDSAYEQYF. Variable domain in full (rest from reference TRBV9 and TRBJ2-7): DSGVTQTPKHLITATGQRVTLRCSPRSGDLSVYWYQQSLDQGLQFLIQYYNGEERAKGNILERFSAQQFPDLHSELNLSSLELGDSALYFCASSVGWDSAYEQYFGPGTRLTVT.

This clonotype was recorded many times. V is TRBV5-1 and J is TRBJ2-2; D may correspond to TRBD1 or TRBD2 (5 bases each). V lost 4 bases and J 7 bases, leaving 11 bases between the germline ends. Germline V gene data show CDR1 as SGHRS and CDR2 as YFSETQ. The CDR3 loop spans 13 amino acids. CDR3 in amino acids: CASSEGLDGELFF. CDR3 nucleotides: TGCGCCAGCAGCGAGGGGCTAGACGGGGAGCTGTTTTTT.

DNA of the CDR3: TGTGCCAGCAGCGGCCCAAGGGGAGCCAATCAGCCCCAGCATTTT. This sequence encodes CASSGPRGANQPQHF. The chain has TRBV7-9 and TRBJ1-5; D perhaps matches TRBD1 (5 bases). Germline assignment: CDR1 SEHNR and CDR2 FQNEAQ (reference sequence). CDR3 length: 15 amino acids. The V end was cut by 5 bases, the J end by 3 bases, with 14 bases between.

The rearrangement links TRBV5-8 to TRBJ2-7; 7 bases agree with TRBD2. The germline CDR1 and CDR2 sequences are SGHTS and YDEGEE. The trim removed 2 bases at V and 0 bases at J, leaving 5 bases unmatched. The CDR3 covers 15 residues. The CDR3 spells CASSLSSGNSYEQYF. The CDR3 coding sequence is TGTGCCAGCAGCTTATCTAGCGGAAACTCCTACGAGCAGTACTTC.

This clonotype has a count of ten or more. The J gene is TRBJ1-2, the V gene TRBV10-3, with 9 bases aligning to TRBD1. The CDR3 extends over 15 amino acids. V trimming: 7 bases; J trimming: 5 bases; junction bases outside the gene matches: 11. The germline gives CDR1 ENHRY, CDR2 SYGVKD. The CDR3 is CAIIEATGGWYGYTF. The CDR3 DNA reads as TGTGCCATCATCGAGGCAACAGGGGGCTGGTATGGCTACACCTTC.

This clonotype was found many times. This chain uses TRBV7-2 with TRBJ2-5, with 10 nucleotides matching TRBD2. Germline-derived CDR1 and CDR2 are SGHTA and FQGNSA. V was clipped by 1 base and J by 6 bases; unmatched bases: 8. This CDR3 comprises 16 residues. The CDR3 is CASSLDSGTSAQTQYF. The CDR3 bases are TGTGCCAGCAGCTTAGACTCCGGGACTAGCGCGCAGACCCAGTACTTC.

This clonotype showed up many times. J is TRBJ2-7 and V is TRBV12-3 or TRBV12-4, with 11 bases aligning to TRBD1. Trimming at V came to 6 bases and at J to 6 bases, leaving 10 bases not matched to a gene. The CDR3 has 15 amino acids. Written as DNA, the CDR3 is TGTGCCAGCAGCTTCGGACAGGGGGCAGGAAGCGAGCAGTACTTC. It codes for CASSFGQGAGSEQYF.

The chain carries TRBV10-3 and TRBJ1-5; no clear D gene. Germline V lookup: CDR1 ENHRY, CDR2 SYGVKD. This CDR3 comprises 15 residues. V was pared by 6 bases and J by 5 bases, with 17 bases between. The CDR3: CAIRGDGSRYQPQHF. The CDR3 DNA reads as TGTGCCATCAGGGGTGACGGGAGTCGCTATCAGCCCCAGCATTTT.

This clonotype was seen at least ten times. This chain connects TRBV7-9 to TRBJ1-4; no firm D call. CDR3 length: 14 residues. CDR1 is SEHNR, CDR2 FQNEAQ, per germline (reference sequence). Trimming pared 5 bases from V and 4 bases from J, leaving 11 bases between. The CDR3 sequence is CASSTGHINEKLFF. In DNA, the CDR3 is TGTGCCAGCAGCACCGGGCACATTAATGAAAAACTGTTTTTT.

This clonotype occurred a few times. The chain joins TRBV6-5 to TRBJ2-7, with 8 bases matching TRBD1. This CDR3 has 15 amino acids. Germline CDR1 reads MNHEY; CDR2 reads SVGAGI. V lost 7 bases and J lost 0; bases outside the gene matches: 8. CDR3 nucleotide sequence: TGTGCCAGCAATAACGGGGACAGGAGCTCCTACGAGCAGTACTTC. This sequence encodes CASNNGDRSSYEQYF.

This clonotype was seen many times. The V call is TRBV19, the J call TRBJ2-6; D may correspond to TRBD1 or TRBD2 (5 bases each). Trimming left V 6 bases short and J 0 bases short, with 12 bases between. Germline V lookup: CDR1 LNHDA, CDR2 SQIVND (reference sequence). This CDR3 spans 16 amino acids. The CDR3 DNA is TGTGCCAGTAGGGGGACGGCGGACTCTGGGGCCAACGTCCTGACTTTC. Translating it yields CASRGTADSGANVLTF. Based on the CDR3 plus reference TRBV19 and TRBJ2-6, the full variable domain is DGGITQSPKYLFRKEGQNVTLSCEQNLNHDAMYWYRQDPGQGLRLIYYSQIVNDFQKGDIAEGYSVSREKKESFPLTVTSAQKNPTAFYLCASRGTADSGANVLTFGAGSRLTVL.

In its sample, this clonotype was seen many times. The V and J genes are TRBV19 and TRBJ2-2; weak D call: TRBD2 (5 bases). V was cut by 7 bases and J by 3 bases, with 15 bases left in between. Germline-derived CDR1 and CDR2 are LNHDA and SQIVND (reference sequence). This CDR3 has 15 residues. The CDR3 DNA sequence: TGTGCCAGTACCCTCTATCGGGGTGACACCGGGGAGCTGTTTTTT. It yields the protein CASTLYRGDTGELFF.

This clonotype was found many times. The J gene is TRBJ1-6, the V gene TRBV7-9; TRBD1 matches at 8 bases. Looked up from germline, CDR1 is SEHNR and CDR2 is FQNEAQ (reference sequence). CDR3 length: 17 amino acids. Trimming removed 4 bases from V and 3 bases from J; junction bases left unmatched: 8. In DNA, the CDR3 is TGTGCCAGCAGCTCCCCCCTTGGGACAGGCTATAATTCACCCCTCCACTTT. Protein product: CASSSPLGTGYNSPLHF.

V usage is TRBV24-1 and J usage is TRBJ2-5; no reliable D call. CDR1 is KGHDR and CDR2 is SFDVKD in the germline V gene. The V gene lost 9 bases and the J gene lost 5 bases, with 12 bases spanning the gap. The CDR3 sequence is 12 residues long. In DNA, the CDR3 is TGTGCCACCTCCCTCACTGGTGAGACCCAGTACTTC. Translating it yields CATSLTGETQYF.

This sequence joins TRBV10-3 and TRBJ2-5, with 8 bases aligning to TRBD2. This CDR3 comprises 14 residues. V lost 5 bases to trimming and J lost 4 bases; unmatched junction nucleotides: 6. CDR1 and CDR2 from the germline V gene are ENHRY and SYGVKD. DNA for the CDR3: TGTGCCATCAGTCCCGGGAGGGGTCGAGAGACCCAGTACTTC. Translating gives CAISPGRGRETQYF.

This clonotype showed up just a few times. This chain links TRBV2 with TRBJ1-3, with D uncertain. Per germline, CDR1 SNHLY and CDR2 FYNNEI. The CDR3 covers 13 residues. The V end lost 10 bases, the J end lost 0 bases, and 10 bases lay between the germline ends. The CDR3 DNA reads TGTGCCACCTACAGAGACTCTGGAAACACCATATATTTT. Amino acids: CATYRDSGNTIYF.

At least ten counts were recorded for this clonotype. The chain employs TRBV5-4 and TRBJ2-5; tentative D call: TRBD1 (5 bases). The ends were cut back, 2 bases at V and 5 bases at J, with 13 bases in the middle. Per germline, CDR1 SGHNT and CDR2 YYREEE (reference sequence). CDR3 size: 14 residues. The CDR3 protein is CASSFGLQGETQYF. In DNA, the CDR3 is TGTGCCAGCAGCTTCGGCCTCCAGGGTGAGACCCAGTACTTC.

This clonotype was observed many times. The V gene is TRBV2, the J gene TRBJ1-1; unclear D gene. The length of the CDR3 is 15 residues. Trimming took 0 bases from V and 0 from J, leaving 8 bases between them. From germline, CDR1 is SNHLY and CDR2 FYNNEI. The CDR3 nucleotides read TGTGCCAGCAGTGAAGCAGCTGGGGTGAACACTGAAGCTTTCTTT. This codes for CASSEAAGVNTEAFF.

This clonotype was observed a handful of times. V usage is TRBV9 and J usage is TRBJ2-6; TRBD2 agrees at 10 bases. Germline lookup yields CDR1 SGDLS and CDR2 YYNGEE. This CDR3 is built from 18 residues. J gave up 0 bases and V 3 bases, and 6 bases lay outside the gene matches. CDR3 region: CASSGEASGSSGANVLTF. The CDR3 coding sequence is TGTGCCAGCAGCGGAGAGGCTAGCGGGAGCTCTGGGGCCAACGTCCTGACTTTC.

The rearrangement links TRBV10-2 to TRBJ1-6, with TRBD1 matching 8 bases. The CDR3 runs 16 residues. CDR1 is WSHSY and CDR2 is SAAADI in the germline V gene. J gave up 10 bases and V 0 bases, and 8 bases lay outside the gene matches. CDR3 in DNA: TGCGCCAGCAGTGAGTCAGGAGACAGGGGCGTCTCACCCCTCCACTTT. Translating gives CASSESGDRGVSPLHF.

The chain employs TRBV2 and TRBJ1-1; 8 nucleotides match TRBD1. This CDR3 is built from 14 residues. The junction had 4 bases not matched to a gene; V was cut back by 6 bases and J by 1 base. Looked up from germline, CDR1 is SNHLY and CDR2 is FYNNEI. CDR3 amino acids: CASRPTGENTEAFF. CDR3 in DNA: TGTGCCAGCAGGCCGACAGGGGAGAACACTGAAGCTTTCTTT.

V and J are TRBV20-1 and TRBJ2-7; D is unclear. CDR3 size: 15 residues. Per germline, CDR1 DFQATT and CDR2 SNEGSKA (reference sequence). Trimming removed 0 bases from V and 4 bases from J, with 16 bases in between. CDR3 nucleotide sequence: TGCAGTGCTAGAGATGACGACTCCTCGGTTTACGAGCAGTACTTC. This sequence encodes CSARDDDSSVYEQYF.

This chain connects TRBV12-3 or TRBV12-4 to TRBJ2-7; no clear D. Trimming shortened V by 1 base and J by 3 bases, and 10 bases separated the two germline ends. CDR3 size: 14 residues. CDR3 sequence reads: CASSLEAVGYEQYF. CDR3 nucleotides: TGTGCCAGCAGTTTAGAAGCTGTCGGCTACGAGCAGTACTTC.

In this sample, this clonotype turned up many times. The rearrangement joins TRBV10-3 to TRBJ1-5; a possible D gene is TRBD1 (5 bases). The CDR3 totals 15 residues. The germline V and J ends were trimmed by 4 bases and 3 bases, with 13 bases remaining between them. CDR1 is ENHRY, CDR2 SYGVKD, per germline. The CDR3 sequence is CAISGGREANQPQHF. The CDR3 region has the DNA TGTGCCATCAGTGGGGGCAGGGAAGCCAATCAGCCCCAGCATTTT.

The V gene is TRBV29-1, the J gene TRBJ2-2; 11 bases match TRBD1. Germline CDR1 and CDR2: SQVTM and ANQGSEA. V was pared by 7 bases and J by 5 bases, with 3 bases of the junction left unmatched. The CDR3 covers 13 residues. This CDR3 is CSAGQGATGELFF. The CDR3 DNA reads as TGCAGCGCTGGACAGGGGGCAACCGGGGAGCTGTTTTTT.

Comments on this clonotype: At one of its ends the junction is not consistent with the germline gene, which may arise from a read error. This rearrangement joins TRBV5-1 to TRBJ2-6, with no clear D. The germline CDR1 and CDR2 sequences are SGHRS and YFSETQ. The CDR3 has 12 amino acids. CDR3 in amino acids: CASSLTRNVLAF. The CDR3 nucleotides are TGCGCCAGCAGCTTGACAAGGAACGTCCTGGCTTTC.

The chain is built from TRBV5-5 and TRBJ1-5; D ambiguous. Per germline, CDR1 SGHKS and CDR2 YYEKEE (reference sequence). The V end was cut by 4 bases, the J end by 9 bases, with 17 bases between. The CDR3 sequence is 14 residues long. The DNA for the CDR3 is TGTGCCAGCAGCGTATATCAAAGTGCTCGGCCCCAGCATTTT. As protein: CASSVYQSARPQHF.